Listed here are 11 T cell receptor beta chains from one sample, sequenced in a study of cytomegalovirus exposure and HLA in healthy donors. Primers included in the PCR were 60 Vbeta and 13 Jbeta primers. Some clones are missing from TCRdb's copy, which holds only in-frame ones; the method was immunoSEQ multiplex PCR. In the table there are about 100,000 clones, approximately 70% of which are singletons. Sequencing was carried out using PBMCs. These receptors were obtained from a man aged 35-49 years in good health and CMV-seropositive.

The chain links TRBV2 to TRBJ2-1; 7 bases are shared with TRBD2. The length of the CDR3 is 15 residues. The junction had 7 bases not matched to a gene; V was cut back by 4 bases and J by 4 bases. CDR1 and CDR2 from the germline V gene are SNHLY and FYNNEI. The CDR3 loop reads CASSGNSGSYNEQFF. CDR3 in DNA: TGTGCCAGCAGTGGTAATAGCGGGTCTTACAATGAGCAGTTCTTC.

As DNA, the CDR3 is TGTGCCAGCAGTGATGGAGTAGTAGCGGGCTTCACAGATACGCAGTATTTT. Translation: CASSDGVVAGFTDTQYF. The chain is built from TRBV6-1 and TRBJ2-3, with 7 bases that match TRBD2. Unmatched junction bases numbered 11, after V lost 3 bases and J lost 2 bases. Germline V gene lookup returns CDR1 MNHNS and CDR2 SASEGT. The length of the CDR3 is 17 residues.

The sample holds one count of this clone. CDR3 residues: CATSESGDSYNEQFF. The CDR3, as DNA: TGTGCCACCAGCGAGAGCGGGGATTCCTACAATGAGCAGTTCTTC. This chain uses TRBV15 with TRBJ2-1; TRBD2 matches at 7 bases. Per the germline V gene, CDR1 is LNHNV and CDR2 is YYDKDF (reference sequence). V lost 5 bases to trimming and J lost 1 base; unmatched junction nucleotides: 5. CDR3 length: 15 amino acids.

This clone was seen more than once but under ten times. Here the CDR3 DNA reads TGTGCCAGCAGCGTCTCAGCGGGAGGCTCCTACAATGAGCAGTTCTTC. This gives the protein CASSVSAGGSYNEQFF. The chain carries TRBV9 and TRBJ2-1; TRBD2 agrees at 9 bases. This CDR3 comprises 16 residues. CDR1 SGDLS and CDR2 YYNGEE come from the germline V gene. The V and J ends lost 2 bases and 0 bases, in that order; junction bases with no gene match: 3.

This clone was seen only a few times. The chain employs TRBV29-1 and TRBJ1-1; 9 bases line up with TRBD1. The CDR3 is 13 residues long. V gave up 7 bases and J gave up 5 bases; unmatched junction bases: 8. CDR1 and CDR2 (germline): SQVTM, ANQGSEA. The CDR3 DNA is TGCAGCGGGTTGACAGGGGGGGATACTGAAGCTTTCTTT. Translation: CSGLTGGDTEAFF.

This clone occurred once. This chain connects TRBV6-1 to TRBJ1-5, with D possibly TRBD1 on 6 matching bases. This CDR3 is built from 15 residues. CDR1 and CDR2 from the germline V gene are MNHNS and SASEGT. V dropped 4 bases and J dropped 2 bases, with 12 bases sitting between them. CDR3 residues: CASSGLGGGNQPQHF. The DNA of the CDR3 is TGTGCCAGCAGTGGGTTAGGGGGTGGCAATCAGCCCCAGCATTTT.

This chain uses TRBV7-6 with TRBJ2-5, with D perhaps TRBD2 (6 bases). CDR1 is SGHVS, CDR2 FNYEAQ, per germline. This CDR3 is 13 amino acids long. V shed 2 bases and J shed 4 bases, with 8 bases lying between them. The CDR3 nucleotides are TGTGCCAGCAGCTTACTCGGGGGAGAGACCCAGTACTTC. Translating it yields CASSLLGGETQYF.

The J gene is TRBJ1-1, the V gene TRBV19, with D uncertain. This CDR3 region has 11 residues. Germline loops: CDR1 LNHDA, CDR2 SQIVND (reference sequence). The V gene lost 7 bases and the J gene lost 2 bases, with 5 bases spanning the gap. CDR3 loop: CASMRNTEAFF. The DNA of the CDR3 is TGTGCCAGTATGCGCAACACTGAAGCTTTCTTT.

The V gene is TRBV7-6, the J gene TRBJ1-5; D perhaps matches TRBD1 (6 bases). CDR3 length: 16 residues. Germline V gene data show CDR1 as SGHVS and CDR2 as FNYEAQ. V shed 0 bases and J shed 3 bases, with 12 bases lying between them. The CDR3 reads CASSLALAGDNQPQHF. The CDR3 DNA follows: TGTGCCAGCAGCTTAGCGCTAGCAGGGGACAATCAGCCCCAGCATTTT.

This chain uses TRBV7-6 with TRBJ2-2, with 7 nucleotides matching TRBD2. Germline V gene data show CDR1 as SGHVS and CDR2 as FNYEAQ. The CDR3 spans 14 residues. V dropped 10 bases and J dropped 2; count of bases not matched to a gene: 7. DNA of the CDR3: TGTGCCACCCAGGGCGGGGGAAACACCGGGGAGCTGTTTTTT. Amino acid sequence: CATQGGGNTGELFF.

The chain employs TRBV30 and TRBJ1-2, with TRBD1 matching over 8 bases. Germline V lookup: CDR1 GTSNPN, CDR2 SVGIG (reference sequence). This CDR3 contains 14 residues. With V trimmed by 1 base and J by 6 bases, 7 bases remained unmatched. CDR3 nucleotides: TGTGCCTGGAGTGGGACAGGGCAAGGAAATGGCTACACCTTC. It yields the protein CAWSGTGQGNGYTF.